This T cell receptor beta chain was identified in a study of blood T cell repertoires in COVID-19 (dated by TCRdb to 2020 to 2021). Turning to the overall study: Samples covering the acute and convalescent phases of COVID-19 were provided by collaborators in the United States, Italy and Spain. The prospective study material was composed of cDNA or gDNA derived from T cells, B-cell-depleted T cells, or PBMCs. Deeply sampled blood TCRbeta repertoires from subjects exposed to, actively infected with, or recovered from COVID-19 were included in the dataset. The repertoires were made available in a free public database intended to serve as a resource for research on the immune response to SARS-CoV-2. The samples were drawn from two sources: the first 160 participants of the ongoing ImmuneRACE study, and approximately 1,300 subjects contributed by 6 global collaborators. A de-identified subject ID, COVID-19 status, age in years and sex were almost always included in the sample metadata. HLA class I and class II types, where available, came from metadata supplied by the sample provider rather than from assay-based typing. The paper's findings and limits, for the study overall: Clinical and demographic metadata were provided uncurated, with the amount varying by source and participant.

From the cysteine up to the phenylalanine, the CDR3 has a length of 15 residues. The kept DNA is CDR3 alone, 45 bases in frame from the first base. As encoded in the germline V gene (reference sequence), CDR1 is SGHKS while CDR2 is YYEKEE. V sheds 0 bases and J sheds 2 bases, leaving 8 bases between their ends. The immunoSEQ Assay, a bias-controlled multiplex PCR, was used to amplify TCRbeta CDR3 regions from genomic DNA. The authors processed their data as follows. Nucleated cell counts per sample were estimated from amplification of reference gene primers within the assay. Sequence reads were collapsed and filtered to measure the absolute abundance of every unique TCRbeta CDR3 rearrangement. For each sample, productive Simpson clonality was calculated as the square root of Simpson's diversity index across productive rearrangements. The immuneACCESS repertoire file appears here via TCRdb, limited to in-frame rearrangements. These files lack a portion of the clones; in checked studies, under half of the deficit traces to unresolved V genes, and the cause of the others is not known. That table gives V, J and clone size, and the DNA gave D and trimming. The sample includes about 160,000 clones, with about 90% observed a single time. Of the sample, around 4.6% is held by the ten largest clones.

In Seattle, one collaborating source enrolled patients while the infection was active and tracked those patients longitudinally over the course of disease. Collaborating institutions collected whole blood in K2EDTA tubes following their own protocols. For TCRbeta analysis, collaborators shipped samples in one of three forms: frozen whole blood, isolated PBMCs, or DNA extracted from either of those sample types. A word on this clone: No antigen is known for it. No much larger clonotype is one base removed from it; base qualities were not supplied.

Specimen: peripheral blood. The sequence was obtained from a man aged 25-45 years with COVID-19, enrolled during active disease. The V gene is TRBV5-5 and the J gene is TRBJ2-2; 6 matching bases give a weak D call of TRBD1. The bases are TGTGCCAGCAGCTTGGTCAGGGGAAACACCGGGGAGCTGTTTTTT. Translated, this gives CASSLVRGNTGELFF. Reference TRBV5-5 and TRBJ2-2 genes cover what lies past the CDR3, so the full variable domain is DAGVTQSPTHLIKTRGQQVTLRCSPISGHKSVSWYQQVLGQGPQFIFQYYEKEERGRGNFPDRFSARQFPNYSSELNVNALLLGDSALYLCASSLVRGNTGELFFGEGSRLTVL.